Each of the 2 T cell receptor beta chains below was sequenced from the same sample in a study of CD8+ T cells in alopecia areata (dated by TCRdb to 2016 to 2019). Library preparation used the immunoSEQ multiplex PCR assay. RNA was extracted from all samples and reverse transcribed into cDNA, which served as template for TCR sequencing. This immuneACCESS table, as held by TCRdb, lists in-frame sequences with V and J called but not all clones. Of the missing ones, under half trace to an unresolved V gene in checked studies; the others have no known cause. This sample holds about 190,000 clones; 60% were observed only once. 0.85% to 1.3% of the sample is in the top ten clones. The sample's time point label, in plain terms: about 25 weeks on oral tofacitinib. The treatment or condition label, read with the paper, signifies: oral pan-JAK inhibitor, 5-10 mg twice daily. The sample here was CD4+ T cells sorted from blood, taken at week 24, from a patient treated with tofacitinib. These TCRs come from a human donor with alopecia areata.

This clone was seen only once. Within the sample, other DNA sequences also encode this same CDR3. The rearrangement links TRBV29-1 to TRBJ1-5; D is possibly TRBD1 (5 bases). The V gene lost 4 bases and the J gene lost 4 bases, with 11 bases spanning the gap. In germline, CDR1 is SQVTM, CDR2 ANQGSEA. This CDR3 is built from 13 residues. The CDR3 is CSVAGVSNQPQHF. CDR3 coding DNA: TGCAGCGTTGCGGGGGTCTCGAATCAGCCCCAGCATTTT.

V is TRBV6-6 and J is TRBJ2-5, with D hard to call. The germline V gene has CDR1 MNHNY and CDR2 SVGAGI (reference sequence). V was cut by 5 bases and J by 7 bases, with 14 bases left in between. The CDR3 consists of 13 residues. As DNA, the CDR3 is TGTGCCAGCAGTAGGGCTCCTGCAGGGACCCAGTACTTC. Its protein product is CASSRAPAGTQYF.